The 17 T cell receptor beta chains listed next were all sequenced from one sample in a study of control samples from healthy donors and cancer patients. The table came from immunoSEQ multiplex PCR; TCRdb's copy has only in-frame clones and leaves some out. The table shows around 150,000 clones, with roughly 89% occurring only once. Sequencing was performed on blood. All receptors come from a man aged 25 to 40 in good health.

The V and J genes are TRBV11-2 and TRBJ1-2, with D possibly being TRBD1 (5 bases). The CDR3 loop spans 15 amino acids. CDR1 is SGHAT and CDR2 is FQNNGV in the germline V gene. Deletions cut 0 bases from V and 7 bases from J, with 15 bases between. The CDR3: CASSLDLGDRTGYTF. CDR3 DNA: TGTGCCAGCAGCTTAGACTTAGGGGATAGGACTGGCTACACCTTC.

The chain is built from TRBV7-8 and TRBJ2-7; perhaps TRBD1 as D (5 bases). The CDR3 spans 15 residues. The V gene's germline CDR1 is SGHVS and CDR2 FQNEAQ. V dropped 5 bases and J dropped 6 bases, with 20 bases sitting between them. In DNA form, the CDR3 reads TGTGCCAGCAGCCGAACGACAGAGAGAATAGGCGAGCAGTACTTC. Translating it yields CASSRTTERIGEQYF.

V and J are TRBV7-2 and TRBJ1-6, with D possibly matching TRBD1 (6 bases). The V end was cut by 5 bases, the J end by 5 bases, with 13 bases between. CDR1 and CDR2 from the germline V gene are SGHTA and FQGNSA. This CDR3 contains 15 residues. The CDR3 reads CASSPGQNNNSPLHF. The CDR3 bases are TGTGCCAGCAGCCCTGGACAGAATAATAATTCACCCCTCCACTTT.

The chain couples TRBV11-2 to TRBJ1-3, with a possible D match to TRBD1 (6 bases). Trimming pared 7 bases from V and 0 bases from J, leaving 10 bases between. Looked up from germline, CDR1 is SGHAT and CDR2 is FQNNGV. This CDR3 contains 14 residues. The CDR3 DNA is TGTGCCAGCACCAACAGGGTCTCTGGAAACACCATATATTTT. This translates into CASTNRVSGNTIYF.

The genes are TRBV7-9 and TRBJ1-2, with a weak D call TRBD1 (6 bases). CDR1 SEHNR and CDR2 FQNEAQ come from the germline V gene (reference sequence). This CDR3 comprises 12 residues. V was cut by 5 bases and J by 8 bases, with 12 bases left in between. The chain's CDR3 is CASSRDMSGYTF. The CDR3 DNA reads TGTGCCAGCAGCCGGGACATGAGCGGCTACACCTTC.

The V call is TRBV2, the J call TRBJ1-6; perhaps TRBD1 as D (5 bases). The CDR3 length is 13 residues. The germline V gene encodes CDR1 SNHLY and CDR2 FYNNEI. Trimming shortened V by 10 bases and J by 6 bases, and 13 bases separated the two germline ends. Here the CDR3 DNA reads TGTGCCACCCTACAGGCCTCTAATTCACCCCTCCACTTT. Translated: CATLQASNSPLHF. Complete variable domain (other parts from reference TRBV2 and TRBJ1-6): EPEVTQTPSHQVTQMGQEVILRCVPISNHLYFYWYRQILGQKVEFLVSFYNNEISEKSEIFDDQFSVERPDGSNFTLKIRSTKLEDSAMYFCATLQASNSPLHFGNGTRLTVT.

CDR3 nucleotide sequence: TGCAGTGCTAACCCCGCGGCAGAGCAGTACTTC. Its translation is CSANPAAEQYF. The rearrangement uses TRBV20-1 and TRBJ2-7, with D uncertain. The germline V gene has CDR1 DFQATT and CDR2 SNEGSKA (reference sequence). Trimming took off 4 bases at V and 7 bases at J, with 11 bases between the two ends. This CDR3 region has 11 residues.

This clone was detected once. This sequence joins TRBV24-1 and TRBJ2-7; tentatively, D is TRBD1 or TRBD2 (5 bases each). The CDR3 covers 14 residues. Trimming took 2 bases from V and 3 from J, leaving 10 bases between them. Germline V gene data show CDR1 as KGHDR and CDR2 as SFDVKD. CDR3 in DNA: TGTGCCACCAGTGATTCGGGACGGAGCTACGAGCAGTACTTC. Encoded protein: CATSDSGRSYEQYF.

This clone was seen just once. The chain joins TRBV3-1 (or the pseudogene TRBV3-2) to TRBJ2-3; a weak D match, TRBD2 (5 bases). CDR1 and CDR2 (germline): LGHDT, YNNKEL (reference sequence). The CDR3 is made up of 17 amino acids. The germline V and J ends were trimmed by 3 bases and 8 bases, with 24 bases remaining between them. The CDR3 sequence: CASSHLVLTTDSRTQYF. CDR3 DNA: TGTGCCAGCAGCCATTTGGTCTTGACTACGGATTCTCGTACGCAGTATTTT.

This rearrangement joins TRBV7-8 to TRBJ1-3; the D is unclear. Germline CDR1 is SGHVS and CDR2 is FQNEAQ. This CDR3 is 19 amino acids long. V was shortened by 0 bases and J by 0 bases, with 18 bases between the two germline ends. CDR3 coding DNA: TGTGCCAGCAGCTTAGCCCTTCGGGGTGACCTAAGCTCTGGAAACACCATATATTTT. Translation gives CASSLALRGDLSSGNTIYF.

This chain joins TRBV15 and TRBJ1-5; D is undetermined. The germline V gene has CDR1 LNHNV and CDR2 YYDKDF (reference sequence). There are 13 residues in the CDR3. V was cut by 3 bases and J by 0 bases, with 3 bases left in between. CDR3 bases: TGTGCCACCAGCAGCGATAGCAATCAGCCCCAGCATTTT. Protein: CATSSDSNQPQHF.

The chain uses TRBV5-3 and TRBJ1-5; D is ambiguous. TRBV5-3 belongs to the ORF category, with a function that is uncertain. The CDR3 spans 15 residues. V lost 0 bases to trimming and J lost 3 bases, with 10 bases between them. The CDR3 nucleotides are TGTGCCAGAAGCTTGGGCGCCCGCAACAATCAGCCCCAGCATTTT. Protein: CARSLGARNNQPQHF.

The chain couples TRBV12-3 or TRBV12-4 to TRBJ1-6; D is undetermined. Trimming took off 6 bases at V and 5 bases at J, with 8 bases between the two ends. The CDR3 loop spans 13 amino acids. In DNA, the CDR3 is TGTGCCAGCAGCCCTGGAGATAATTCACCCCTCCACTTT. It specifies CASSPGDNSPLHF.

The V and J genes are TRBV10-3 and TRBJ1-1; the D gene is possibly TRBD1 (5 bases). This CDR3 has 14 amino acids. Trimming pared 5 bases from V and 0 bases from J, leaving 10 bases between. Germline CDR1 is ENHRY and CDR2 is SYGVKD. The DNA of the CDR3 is TGTGCCATCAGTAGGGGCTCCATGAACACTGAAGCTTTCTTT. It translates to CAISRGSMNTEAFF.

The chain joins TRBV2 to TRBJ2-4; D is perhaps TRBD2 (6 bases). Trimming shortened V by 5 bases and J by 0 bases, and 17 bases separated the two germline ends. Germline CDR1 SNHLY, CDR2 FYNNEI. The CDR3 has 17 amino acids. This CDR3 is CASSLRLETLAKNIQYF. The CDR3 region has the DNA TGTGCCAGCAGTTTGCGACTAGAAACACTAGCCAAAAACATTCAGTACTTC.

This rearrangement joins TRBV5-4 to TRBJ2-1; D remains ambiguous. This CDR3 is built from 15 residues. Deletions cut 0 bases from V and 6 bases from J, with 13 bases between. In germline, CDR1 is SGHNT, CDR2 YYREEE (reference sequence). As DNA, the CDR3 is TGTGCCAGCAGCTTGGGTCTTCTCCACGCCAATGAGCAGTTCTTC. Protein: CASSLGLLHANEQFF.

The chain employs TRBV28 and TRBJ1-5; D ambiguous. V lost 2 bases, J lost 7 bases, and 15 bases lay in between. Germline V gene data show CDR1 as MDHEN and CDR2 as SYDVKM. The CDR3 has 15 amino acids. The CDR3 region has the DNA TGTGCCAGCAGTTTAGTAAGGAAAGGAGGGCAGCCCCAGCATTTT. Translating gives CASSLVRKGGQPQHF. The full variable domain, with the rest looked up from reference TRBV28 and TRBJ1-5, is DVKVTQSSRYLVKRTGEKVFLECVQDMDHENMFWYRQDPGLGLRLIYFSYDVKMKEKGDIPEGYSVSREKKERFSLILESASTNQTSMYLCASSLVRKGGQPQHFGDGTRLSIL.